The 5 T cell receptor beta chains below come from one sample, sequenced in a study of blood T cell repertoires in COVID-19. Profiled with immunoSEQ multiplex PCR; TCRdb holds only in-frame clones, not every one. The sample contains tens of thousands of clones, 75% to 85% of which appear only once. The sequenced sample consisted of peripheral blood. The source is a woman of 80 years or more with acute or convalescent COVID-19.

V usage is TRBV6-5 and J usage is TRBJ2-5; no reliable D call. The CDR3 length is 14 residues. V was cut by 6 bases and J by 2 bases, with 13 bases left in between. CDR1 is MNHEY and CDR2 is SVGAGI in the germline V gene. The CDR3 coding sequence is TGTGCCAGCAGCCAACGTAGCATTCAAGAGACCCAGTACTTC. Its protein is CASSQRSIQETQYF.

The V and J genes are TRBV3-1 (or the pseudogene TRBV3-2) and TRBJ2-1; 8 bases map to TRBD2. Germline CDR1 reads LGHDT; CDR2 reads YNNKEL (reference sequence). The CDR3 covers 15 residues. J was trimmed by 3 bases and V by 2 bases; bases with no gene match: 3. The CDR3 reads CASSQLAGRYNEQFF. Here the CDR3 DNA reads TGTGCCAGCAGCCAACTAGCGGGCCGCTACAATGAGCAGTTCTTC.

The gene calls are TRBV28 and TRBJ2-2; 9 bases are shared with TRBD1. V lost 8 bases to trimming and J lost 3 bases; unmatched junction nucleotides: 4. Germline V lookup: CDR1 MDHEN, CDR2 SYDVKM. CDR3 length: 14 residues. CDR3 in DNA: TGTGCCAGCGGGACAGGGTGGTACACCGGGGAGCTGTTTTTT. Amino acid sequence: CASGTGWYTGELFF.

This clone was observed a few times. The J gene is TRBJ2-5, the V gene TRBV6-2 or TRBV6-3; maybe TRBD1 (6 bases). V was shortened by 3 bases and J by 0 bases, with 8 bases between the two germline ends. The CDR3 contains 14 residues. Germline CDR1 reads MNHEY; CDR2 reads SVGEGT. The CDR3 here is CASSYWDNQETQYF. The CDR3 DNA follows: TGTGCCAGCAGTTATTGGGACAACCAAGAGACCCAGTACTTC.

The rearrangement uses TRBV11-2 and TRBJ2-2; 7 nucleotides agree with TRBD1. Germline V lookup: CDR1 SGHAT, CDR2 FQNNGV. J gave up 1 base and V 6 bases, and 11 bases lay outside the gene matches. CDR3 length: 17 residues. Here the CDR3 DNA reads TGTGCCAGCAGTCAGTTCCGGGACAGCCAGAACACCGGGGAGCTGTTTTTT. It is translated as CASSQFRDSQNTGELFF.